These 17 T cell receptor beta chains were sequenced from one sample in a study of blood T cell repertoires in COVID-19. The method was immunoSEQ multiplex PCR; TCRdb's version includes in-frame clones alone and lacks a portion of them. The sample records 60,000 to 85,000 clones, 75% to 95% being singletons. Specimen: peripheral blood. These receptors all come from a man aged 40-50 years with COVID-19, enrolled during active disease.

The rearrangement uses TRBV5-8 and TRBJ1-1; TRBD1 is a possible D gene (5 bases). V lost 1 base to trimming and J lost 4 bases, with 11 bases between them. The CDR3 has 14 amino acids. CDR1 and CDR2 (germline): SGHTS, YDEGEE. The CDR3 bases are TGTGCCAGCAGCTTGTGGGGGGAGGGCACTGAAGCTTTCTTT. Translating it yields CASSLWGEGTEAFF.

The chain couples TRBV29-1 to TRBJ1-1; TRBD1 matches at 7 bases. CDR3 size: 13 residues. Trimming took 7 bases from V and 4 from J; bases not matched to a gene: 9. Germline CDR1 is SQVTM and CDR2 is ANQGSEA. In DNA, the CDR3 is TGCAGCGCCGCGAGGGACAGCGCCACTGAAGCTTTCTTT. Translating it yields CSAARDSATEAFF.

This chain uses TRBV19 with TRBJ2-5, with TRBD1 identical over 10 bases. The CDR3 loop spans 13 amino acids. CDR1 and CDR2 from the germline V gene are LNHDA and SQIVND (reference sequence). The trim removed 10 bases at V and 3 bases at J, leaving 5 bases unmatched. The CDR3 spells CATRGTGEETQYF. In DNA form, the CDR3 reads TGTGCCACCCGAGGGACAGGGGAAGAGACCCAGTACTTC.

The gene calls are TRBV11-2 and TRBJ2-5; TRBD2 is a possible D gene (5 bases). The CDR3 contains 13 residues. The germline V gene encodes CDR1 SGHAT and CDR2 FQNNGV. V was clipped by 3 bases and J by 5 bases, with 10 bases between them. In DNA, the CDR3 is TGTGCCAGCAGCTTTGCGGGCGTGGAGACCCAGTACTTC. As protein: CASSFAGVETQYF.

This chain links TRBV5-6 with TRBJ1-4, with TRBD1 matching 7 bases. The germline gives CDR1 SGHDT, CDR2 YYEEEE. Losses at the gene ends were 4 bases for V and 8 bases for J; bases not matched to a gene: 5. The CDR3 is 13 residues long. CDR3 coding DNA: TGTGCCAGCAGCACCTGGGACAGAGAAAAACTGTTTTTT. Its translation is CASSTWDREKLFF. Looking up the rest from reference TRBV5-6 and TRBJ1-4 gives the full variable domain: DAGVTQSPTHLIKTRGQQVTLRCSPKSGHDTVSWYQQALGQGPQFIFQYYEEEERQRGNFPDRFSGHQFPNYSSELNVNALLLGDSALYLCASSTWDREKLFFGSGTQLSVL.

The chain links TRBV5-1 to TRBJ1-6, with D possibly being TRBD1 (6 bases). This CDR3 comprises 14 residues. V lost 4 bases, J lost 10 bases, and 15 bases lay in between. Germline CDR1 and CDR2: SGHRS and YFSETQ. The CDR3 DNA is TGCGCCAGCAGCGTACAGGGAGGGGAATCACCCCTCCACTTT. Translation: CASSVQGGESPLHF.

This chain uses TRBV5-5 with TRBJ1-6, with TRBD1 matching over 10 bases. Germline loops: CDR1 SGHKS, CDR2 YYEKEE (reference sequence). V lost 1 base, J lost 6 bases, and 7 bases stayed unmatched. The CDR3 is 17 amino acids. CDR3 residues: CASSLYGTGALNSPLHF. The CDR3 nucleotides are TGTGCCAGCAGCTTGTATGGGACAGGGGCCCTTAATTCACCCCTCCACTTT.

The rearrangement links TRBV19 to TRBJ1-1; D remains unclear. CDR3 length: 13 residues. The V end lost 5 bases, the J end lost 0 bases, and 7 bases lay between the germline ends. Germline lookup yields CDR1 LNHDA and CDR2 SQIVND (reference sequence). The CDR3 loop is CASSRGLNTEAFF. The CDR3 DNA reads TGTGCCAGTAGTCGAGGGCTGAACACTGAAGCTTTCTTT.

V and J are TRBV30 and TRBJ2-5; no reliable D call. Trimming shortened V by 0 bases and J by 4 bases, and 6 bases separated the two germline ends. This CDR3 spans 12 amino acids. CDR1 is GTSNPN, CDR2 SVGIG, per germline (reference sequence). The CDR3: CAWSVQRETQYF. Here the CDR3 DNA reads TGTGCCTGGAGTGTACAACGAGAGACCCAGTACTTC.

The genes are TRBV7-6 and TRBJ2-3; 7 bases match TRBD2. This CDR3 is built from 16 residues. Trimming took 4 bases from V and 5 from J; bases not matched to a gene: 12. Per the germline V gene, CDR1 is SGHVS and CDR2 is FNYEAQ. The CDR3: CASSSQPGTIGDTQYF. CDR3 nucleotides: TGTGCCAGCAGCTCTCAACCCGGGACTATAGGAGATACGCAGTATTTT.

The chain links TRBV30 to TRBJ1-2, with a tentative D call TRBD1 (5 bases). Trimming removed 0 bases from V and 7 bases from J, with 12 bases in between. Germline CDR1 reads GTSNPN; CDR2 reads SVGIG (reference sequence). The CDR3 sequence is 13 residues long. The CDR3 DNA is TGTGCCTGGAGTGTACTCAGGGATGGTGGCTACACCTTC. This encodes CAWSVLRDGGYTF.

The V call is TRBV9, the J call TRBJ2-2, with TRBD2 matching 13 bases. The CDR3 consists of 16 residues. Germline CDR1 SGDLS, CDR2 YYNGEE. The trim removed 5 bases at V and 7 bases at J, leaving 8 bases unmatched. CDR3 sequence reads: CASSLTSGGAHGELFF. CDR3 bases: TGTGCCAGCAGTCTTACTAGCGGGGGGGCACACGGGGAGCTGTTTTTT.

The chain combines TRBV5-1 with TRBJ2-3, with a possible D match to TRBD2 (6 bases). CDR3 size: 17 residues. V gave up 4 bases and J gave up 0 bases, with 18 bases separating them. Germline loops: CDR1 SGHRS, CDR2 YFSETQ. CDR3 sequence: CASSPGRGGTSTDTQYF. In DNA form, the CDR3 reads TGCGCCAGCAGCCCTGGGAGAGGCGGGACTAGCACAGATACGCAGTATTTT.

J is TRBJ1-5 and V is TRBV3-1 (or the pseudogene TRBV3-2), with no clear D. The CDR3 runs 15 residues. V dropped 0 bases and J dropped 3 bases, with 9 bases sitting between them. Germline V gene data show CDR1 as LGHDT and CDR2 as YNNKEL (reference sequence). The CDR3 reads CASSQDRRYNQPQHF. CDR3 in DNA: TGTGCCAGCAGCCAAGATAGGCGGTACAATCAGCCCCAGCATTTT.

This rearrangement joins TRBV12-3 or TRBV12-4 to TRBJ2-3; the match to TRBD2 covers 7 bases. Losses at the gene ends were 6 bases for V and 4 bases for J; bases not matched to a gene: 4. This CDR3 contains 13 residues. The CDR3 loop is CASSEGRADTQYF. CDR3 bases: TGTGCCAGCAGCGAGGGGAGGGCAGATACGCAGTATTTT.

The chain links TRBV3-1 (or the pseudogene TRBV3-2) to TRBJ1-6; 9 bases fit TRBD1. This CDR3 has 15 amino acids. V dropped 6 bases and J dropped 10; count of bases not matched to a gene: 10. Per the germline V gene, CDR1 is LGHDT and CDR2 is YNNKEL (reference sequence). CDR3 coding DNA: TGTGCCAGCAGGGGTGGGACAGGGAGTTCGTCACCCCTCCACTTT. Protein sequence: CASRGGTGSSSPLHF.

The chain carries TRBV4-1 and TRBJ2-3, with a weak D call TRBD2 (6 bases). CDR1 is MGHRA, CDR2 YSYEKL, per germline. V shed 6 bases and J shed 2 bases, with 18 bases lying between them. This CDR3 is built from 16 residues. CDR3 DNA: TGCGCCAGCAGAGCCGGGGGACGTTTATCCACAGATACGCAGTATTTT. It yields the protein CASRAGGRLSTDTQYF.